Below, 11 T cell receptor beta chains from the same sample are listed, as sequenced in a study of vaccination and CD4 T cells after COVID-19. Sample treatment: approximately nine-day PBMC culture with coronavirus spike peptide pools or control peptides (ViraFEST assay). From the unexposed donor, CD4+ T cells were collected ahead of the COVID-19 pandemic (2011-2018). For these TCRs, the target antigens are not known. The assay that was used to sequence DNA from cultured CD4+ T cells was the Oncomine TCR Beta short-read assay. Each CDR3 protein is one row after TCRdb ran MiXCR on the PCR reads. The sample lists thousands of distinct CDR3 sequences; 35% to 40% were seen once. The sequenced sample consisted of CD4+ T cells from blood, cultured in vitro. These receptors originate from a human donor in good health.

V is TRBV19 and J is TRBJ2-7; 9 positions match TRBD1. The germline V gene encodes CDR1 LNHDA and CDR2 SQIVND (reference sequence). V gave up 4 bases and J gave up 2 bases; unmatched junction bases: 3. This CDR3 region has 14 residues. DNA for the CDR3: TGTGCCAGTAGTAAACAGGGGGCCACCTACGAGCAGTACTTC. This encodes CASSKQGATYEQYF.

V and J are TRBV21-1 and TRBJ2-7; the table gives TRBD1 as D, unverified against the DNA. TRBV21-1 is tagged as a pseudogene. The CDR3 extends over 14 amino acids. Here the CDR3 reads CASSIRDRTYEQYF. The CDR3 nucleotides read TGTGCCAGCAGCATTCGGGACAGAACCTACGAGCAGTACTTC.

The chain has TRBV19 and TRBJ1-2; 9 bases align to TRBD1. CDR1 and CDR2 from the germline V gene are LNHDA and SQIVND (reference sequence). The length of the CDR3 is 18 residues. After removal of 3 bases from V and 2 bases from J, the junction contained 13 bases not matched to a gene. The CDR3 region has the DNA TGTGCCAGTAGTATTACCCGGACAGGGGTGATTTGGAACTATGGCTACACCTTC. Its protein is CASSITRTGVIWNYGYTF.

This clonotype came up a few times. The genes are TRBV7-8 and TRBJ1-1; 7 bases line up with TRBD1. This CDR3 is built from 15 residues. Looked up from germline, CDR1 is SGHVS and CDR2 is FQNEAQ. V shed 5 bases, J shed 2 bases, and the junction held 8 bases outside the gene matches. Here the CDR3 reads CASSKTLGGNTEAFF. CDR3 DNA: TGTGCCAGCAGCAAAACGCTAGGGGGCAACACTGAAGCTTTCTTT.

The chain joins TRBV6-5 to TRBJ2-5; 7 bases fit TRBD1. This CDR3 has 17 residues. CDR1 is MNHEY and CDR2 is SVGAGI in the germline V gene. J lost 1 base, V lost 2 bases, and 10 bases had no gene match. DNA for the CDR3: TGTGCCAGCAGTTACACGCCGGGACAGCACTTCCAAGAGACCCAGTACTTC. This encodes CASSYTPGQHFQETQYF.

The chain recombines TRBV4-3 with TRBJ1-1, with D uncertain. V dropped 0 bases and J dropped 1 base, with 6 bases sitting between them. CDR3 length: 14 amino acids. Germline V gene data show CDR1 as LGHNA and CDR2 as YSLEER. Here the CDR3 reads CASSQDTQNTEAFF. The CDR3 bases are TGCGCCAGCAGCCAAGACACGCAGAACACTGAAGCTTTCTTT.

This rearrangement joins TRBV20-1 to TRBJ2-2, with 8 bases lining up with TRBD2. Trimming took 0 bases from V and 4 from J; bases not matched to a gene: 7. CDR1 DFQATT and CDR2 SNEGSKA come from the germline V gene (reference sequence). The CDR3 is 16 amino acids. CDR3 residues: CSARDRGTSPTGELFF. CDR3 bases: TGCAGTGCTAGAGATCGGGGGACTAGTCCCACCGGGGAGCTGTTTTTT.

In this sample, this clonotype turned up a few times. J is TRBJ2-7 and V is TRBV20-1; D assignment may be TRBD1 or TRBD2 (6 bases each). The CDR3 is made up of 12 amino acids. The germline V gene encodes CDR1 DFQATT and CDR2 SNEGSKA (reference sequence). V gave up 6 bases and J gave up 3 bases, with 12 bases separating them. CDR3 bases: TGCAGTGCGACCGAGGGGGGCTACGAGCAGTACTTC. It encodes CSATEGGYEQYF.

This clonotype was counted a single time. Here the CDR3 reads CASSLDYRLSDYGYTF. The CDR3 region has the DNA TGTGCCAGCAGCTTAGATTACAGGTTAAGTGACTATGGCTACACCTTC. The V call is TRBV11-2, the J call TRBJ1-2, with D maybe TRBD1 (5 bases). In germline, CDR1 is SGHAT, CDR2 FQNNGV. The CDR3 extends over 16 amino acids. V was trimmed by 0 bases and J by 3 bases, leaving 14 bases between them. The variable domain in full, with the rest retrieved from reference TRBV11-2 and TRBJ1-2, is EAGVAQSPRYKIIEKRQSVAFWCNPISGHATLYWYQQILGQGPKLLIQFQNNGVVDDSQLPKDRFSAERLKGVDSTLKIQPAKLEDSAVYLCASSLDYRLSDYGYTFGSGTRLTVV.

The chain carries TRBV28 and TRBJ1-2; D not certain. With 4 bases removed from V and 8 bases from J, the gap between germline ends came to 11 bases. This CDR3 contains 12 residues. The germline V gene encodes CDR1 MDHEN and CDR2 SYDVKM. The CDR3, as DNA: TGTGCCAGCAGTTCCCCGGGAGACGGCTACACCTTC. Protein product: CASSSPGDGYTF.

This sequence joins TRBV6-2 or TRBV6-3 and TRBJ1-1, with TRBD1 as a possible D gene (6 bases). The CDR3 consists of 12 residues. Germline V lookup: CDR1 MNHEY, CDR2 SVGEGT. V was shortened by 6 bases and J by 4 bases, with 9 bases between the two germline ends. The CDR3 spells CASSTGTTEAFF. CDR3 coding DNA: TGTGCCAGCAGCACAGGGACCACTGAAGCTTTCTTT.